This TCR beta chain was sequenced for a study of OX40 agonist ivuxolimab in advanced cancers. Across the whole study: The dose-escalation group included hepatocellular carcinoma, melanoma, renal cell carcinoma and head and neck cancer. General study results and limits: The study observed clonal expansion of CD4+ and CD8+ blood T cells by week 6 at 0.1 to 3.0 mg/kg.

Blood sampling took place at baseline, cycle 4 day 1, and cycle 7 day 1. CDR1 is LGHNT and CDR2 is FRNRAP in the germline V gene. The V end lost 0 bases, the J end lost 7 bases, and 15 bases lay between the germline ends. The CDR3 has 15 residues. Using immunoSEQ multiplex PCR, the repertoire was profiled, and TCRdb retains in-frame clones only, with some absent. Found here are roughly 93,000 clones, roughly four fifths of them singletons; the top ten hold 5.5%. Concerning this clone: Its specificity is unknown.

The chain links TRBV12-5 to TRBJ1-1; D remains unclear. The specimen comprised CD4+ or CD8+ T cells sorted from blood, sampled in a trial of the OX40 agonist ivuxolimab. The clonotype was recovered from an adult with an advanced solid tumor such as melanoma, head and neck, liver or kidney cancer. CDR3 loop: CASGLVLSGSLEAFF. In DNA form, the CDR3 reads TGTGCTAGTGGTTTGGTACTCTCGGGGAGCCTTGAAGCTTTCTTT.